Presented here are 8 T cell receptor beta chains from one specimen sequenced in a study of T cell responses to AZD1222 COVID-19 vaccine (dated by TCRdb to the early 2020s). Libraries came from the immunoSEQ multiplex PCR assay. In TCRdb, the immuneACCESS table is reduced to in-frame sequences with V and J assigned. These tables do not hold every clone; where another copy was compared, an unresolved V gene accounts for under half, and the others remain unexplained. The sample yields 120,000 to 150,000 clones; around 90% were counted once. Jointly, the top ten make up about 3% of the sample. The time point label for this specimen denotes: baseline before first vaccination. Sample: peripheral blood, taken on day 0 of AZD1222 vaccination. The receptors shown here come from an adult in good health.

The chain carries TRBV5-6 and TRBJ2-7; possibly TRBD2 for D (5 bases). CDR3 length equals 13 residues. Trimming took 4 bases from V and 3 from J, leaving 11 bases between them. The V gene's germline CDR1 is SGHDT and CDR2 YYEEEE. This CDR3 reads CASSLADFYEQYF. The CDR3, as DNA: TGTGCCAGCAGCCTAGCCGATTTCTACGAGCAGTACTTC.

V usage is TRBV21-1 and J usage is TRBJ1-5; the table assigns TRBD1, which was not confirmed against the DNA. TRBV21-1 is labeled a pseudogene. The CDR3 has 11 amino acids. The CDR3 coding sequence is TGTGCCAGCAGCAATCCGGGACATAAGCATTTT. Translating gives CASSNPGHKHF.

The chain is built from TRBV7-3 and TRBJ2-3, with 10 bases aligning to TRBD2. In germline, CDR1 is SGHTA, CDR2 FQGTGA. This CDR3 contains 17 residues. J gave up 2 bases and V 5 bases, and 10 bases lay outside the gene matches. DNA of the CDR3: TGTGCCAGCAGCCCACAGGGGCTAGCGGGGGACACAGATACGCAGTATTTT. This codes for CASSPQGLAGDTDTQYF.

The chain has TRBV2 and TRBJ1-4; possibly TRBD1 for D (6 bases). Trimming cost V 6 bases and J 3 bases, with 14 bases left between them. CDR3 size: 15 residues. The germline V gene encodes CDR1 SNHLY and CDR2 FYNNEI. CDR3 DNA sequence: TGTGCCAGCAGAGAGCGGACAGACGCTAATGAAAAACTGTTTTTT. Its translation: CASRERTDANEKLFF.

The rearrangement links TRBV5-4 to TRBJ2-2, with TRBD2 matching over 9 bases. Germline CDR1 reads SGHNT; CDR2 reads YYREEE (reference sequence). The ends lost 0 bases at V and 2 bases at J; junction bases unmatched: 5. This CDR3 contains 17 residues. The CDR3 bases are TGTGCCAGCAGCTTGGGGGCGGGAGGGCCAAACACCGGGGAGCTGTTTTTT. Translating it yields CASSLGAGGPNTGELFF. Full variable domain (rest looked up from reference TRBV5-4 and TRBJ2-2): ETGVTQSPTHLIKTRGQQVTLRCSSQSGHNTVSWYQQALGQGPQFIFQYYREEENGRGNFPPRFSGLQFPNYSSELNVNALELDDSALYLCASSLGAGGPNTGELFFGEGSRLTVL.

The V call is TRBV5-1, the J call TRBJ2-7; D is undetermined. Trimming took 5 bases from V and 0 from J, leaving 9 bases between them. CDR3 size: 13 residues. Germline values: CDR1 SGHRS, CDR2 YFSETQ. CDR3 bases: TGCGCCAGCAGGGCCGGTAGCTCCTACGAGCAGTACTTC. It translates to CASRAGSSYEQYF.

The genes are TRBV30 and TRBJ1-3; the D is unclear. V was shortened by 5 bases and J by 0 bases, with 8 bases between the two germline ends. Germline-derived CDR1 and CDR2 are GTSNPN and SVGIG (reference sequence). The CDR3 spans 13 residues. This chain's CDR3 is CAWSSYSGNTIYF. DNA of the CDR3: TGTGCCTGGTCCAGTTACTCTGGAAACACCATATATTTT.

This chain joins TRBV19 and TRBJ2-7; tentatively, D is TRBD2 (6 bases). With 6 bases removed from V and 3 bases from J, the gap between germline ends came to 12 bases. In germline, CDR1 is LNHDA, CDR2 SQIVND (reference sequence). This CDR3 comprises 13 residues. CDR3 protein: CASRAPSDYEQYF. Here the CDR3 DNA reads TGTGCCAGTAGAGCTCCTAGCGACTACGAGCAGTACTTC.